The source of this TCR beta chain is a study of blood T cell repertoires in COVID-19 (dated by TCRdb to the early 2020s). Regarding the research as a whole: The collaborator samples originated in the United States, Italy and Spain and spanned the acute and convalescent phases of COVID-19. Samples were obtained from the ongoing ImmuneRACE study (first 160 participants) and from over 1,000 subjects provided by 6 global collaborators. The dataset comprised deeply sampled blood TCRbeta repertoires from subjects exposed to, actively infected with, or recovered from COVID-19. HLA class I and class II types, where available, came from metadata supplied by the sample provider rather than from assay-based typing. The prospective study material was composed of cDNA or gDNA derived from T cells, B-cell-depleted T cells, or PBMCs. Sample metadata almost always included a de-identified subject ID, COVID-19 status, age in years and sex. The repertoires were released in a freely available public database meant as a resource for research on the immune response to SARS-CoV-2.

Each collaborating institution followed its own protocols to collect whole blood in K2EDTA tubes. For TCRbeta analysis, collaborators shipped samples in one of three forms: frozen whole blood, isolated PBMCs, or DNA extracted from either of those sample types. Overall results and qualifications from the work: The amount of clinical and demographic metadata varied by source and participant and was provided uncurated.

V loses 6 bases at its end and J loses 3 bases; junction bases beyond the gene matches: 8. Counted from cysteine to phenylalanine, this CDR3 has 15 amino acids. Solely the CDR3 DNA is kept, with 45 bases framed from the first base. The germline V gene yields SNHLY for CDR1 and FYNNEI for CDR2. Details on this clone: Its specific antigen is unknown. No base quality values were provided; no much bigger clone lies one nucleotide off.

The immunoSEQ Assay, a bias-controlled multiplex PCR, was used to amplify TCRbeta CDR3 regions from genomic DNA. Turning to the authors' computational methods: Nucleated cell counts per sample were estimated from amplification of reference gene primers within the assay. To quantify the absolute abundance of each unique TCRbeta CDR3 rearrangement, sequence reads were collapsed and filtered. For each sample, productive Simpson clonality was calculated as the square root of Simpson's diversity index over productive rearrangements. TCRdb limited this immuneACCESS table to in-frame rearrangements with V and J called. A share of clones is missing; checked studies link under half to unresolved V genes, and the rest is unexplained. Clone size and V and J calls were adopted from that table, with D and trimming inferred from the DNA. This sample lists some 44,000 clones; about 90% were detected once. Together, the top ten hold more than 10% of the sample.

The sample taken for sequencing was peripheral blood. This sequence originates from a human donor in a cohort sampled during active COVID-19. The V and J segments used are TRBV2 and TRBJ2-5; 9 junctional bases match TRBD2. The DNA sequence is TGTGCCAGCAGATCCCTAAGCGGGAGGAAAGAGACCCAGTACTTC. This translates into CASRSLSGRKETQYF.